This T cell receptor beta chain was sequenced during a study of PD-L1 blockade in urothelial cancer. Across the whole study: Analyses were performed on blood at 3 weeks after treatment start (the second dose) and at 6 weeks. T cells numbered a median of 141,255 in the blood samples.

Per the germline V gene, CDR1 is MGHRA and CDR2 is YSYEKL. After removal of 4 bases from V and 4 bases from J, the junction contained 8 bases not matched to a gene. The CDR3 is 17 amino acids. Repertoires were generated with immunoSEQ multiplex PCR, while TCRdb's copy carries only in-frame clones and drops some. The data hold 35,000 to 45,000 clones, with about 89% observed a single time. The time point denotes: pretreatment peripheral blood. The V and J genes are TRBV4-1 and TRBJ2-2; TRBD1 matches 11 bases. Sample: PBMCs, taken around atezolizumab (anti-PD-L1) treatment. The clonotype was recovered from a woman between 55 and 75 years old with urothelial cancer. The CDR3 DNA reads TGCGCCAGCAGCCTGAGGACAGGGGGCGCGGGCACCGGGGAGCTGTTTTTT. Protein sequence: CASSLRTGGAGTGELFF.